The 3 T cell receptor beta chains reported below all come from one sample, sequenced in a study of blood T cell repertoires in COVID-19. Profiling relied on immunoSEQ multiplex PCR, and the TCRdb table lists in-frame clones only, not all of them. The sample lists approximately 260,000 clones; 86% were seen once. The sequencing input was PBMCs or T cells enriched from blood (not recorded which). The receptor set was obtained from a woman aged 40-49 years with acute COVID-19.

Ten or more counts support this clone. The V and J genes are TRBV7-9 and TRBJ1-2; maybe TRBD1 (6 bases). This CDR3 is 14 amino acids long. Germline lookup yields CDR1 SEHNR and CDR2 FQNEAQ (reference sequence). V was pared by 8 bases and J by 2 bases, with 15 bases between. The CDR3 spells CASSSGGQNYGYTF. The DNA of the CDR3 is TGTGCCAGCTCCTCGGGGGGCCAAAACTATGGCTACACCTTC.

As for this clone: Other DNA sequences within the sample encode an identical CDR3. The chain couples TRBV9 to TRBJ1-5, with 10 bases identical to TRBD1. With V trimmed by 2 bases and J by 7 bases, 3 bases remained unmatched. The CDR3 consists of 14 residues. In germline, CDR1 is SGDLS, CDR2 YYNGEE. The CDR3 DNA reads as TGTGCCAGCAGCGTGGGACAGGGGAACCAGCCCCAGCATTTT. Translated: CASSVGQGNQPQHF.

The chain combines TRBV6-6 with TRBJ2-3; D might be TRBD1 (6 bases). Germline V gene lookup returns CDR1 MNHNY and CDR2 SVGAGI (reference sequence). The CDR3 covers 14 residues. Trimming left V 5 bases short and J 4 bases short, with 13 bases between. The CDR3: CASSRDNSPDTQYF. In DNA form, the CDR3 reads TGTGCCAGCAGTCGGGACAATAGCCCAGATACGCAGTATTTT.